This is a list of T cell receptor beta chains from one sample in a study of T cell changes during pregnancy in multiple sclerosis. Generated by immunoSEQ multiplex PCR, the TCRdb table keeps only in-frame clones and is missing some. The sample has some 64,000 clones; about 90% are singletons. Sequenced material: peripheral blood, taken in the first trimester of pregnancy. These receptor sequences come from a female donor with multiple sclerosis, enrolled in a pregnancy study. Both conserved end residues are part of each CDR3. Each record gives: clone size, J gene, D gene, V gene, CDR3 protein, CDR3 DNA. D genes are given only for firm matches. Some rows mark clone size as missing; the rest say once, few, many or name a class of expanded clone.

clone_size: .
j_call: TRBJ2-1
d_call: .
v_call: TRBV19
cdr3_aa: CASSRVVPSSYNEQFF
cdr3_nt: TGTGCCAGTAGTAGAGTCGTGCCGAGCTCCTACAATGAGCAGTTCTTC

clone_size: .
j_call: TRBJ1-1
d_call: .
v_call: TRBV9
cdr3_aa: CASSVGERTRGTEAFF
cdr3_nt: TGTGCCAGCAGCGTAGGGGAGAGAACCCGAGGCACTGAAGCTTTCTTT

clone_size: .
j_call: TRBJ1-2
d_call: .
v_call: TRBV6-5
cdr3_aa: CASTGGRVDGYTF
cdr3_nt: TGTGCCAGCACCGGCGGCAGGGTAGACGGCTACACCTTC

clone_size: .
j_call: TRBJ2-2
d_call: TRBD2
v_call: TRBV9
cdr3_aa: CASSVLGSGGRGELFF
cdr3_nt: TGTGCCAGCAGCGTCCTAGGTAGCGGGGGGCGAGGGGAGCTGTTTTTT

clone_size: .
j_call: TRBJ1-2
d_call: .
v_call: TRBV30
cdr3_aa: CALEDGNYGYTF
cdr3_nt: TGTGCCCTGGAGGACGGTAACTATGGCTACACCTTC

clone_size: once
j_call: TRBJ2-4
d_call: .
v_call: TRBV11-2
cdr3_aa: CASSLGFSKNIQYF
cdr3_nt: TGTGCCAGCAGCTTAGGGTTCAGTAAAAACATTCAGTACTTC

clone_size: .
j_call: TRBJ1-1
d_call: .
v_call: TRBV6-1
cdr3_aa: CASSDRQYNTEAFF
cdr3_nt: TGTGCCAGCAGTGATAGACAGTACAACACTGAAGCTTTCTTT

clone_size: .
j_call: TRBJ2-5
d_call: TRBD1
v_call: TRBV5-4
cdr3_aa: CASSLGQGQGETQYF
cdr3_nt: TGTGCCAGCAGCCTGGGACAGGGGCAGGGAGAGACCCAGTACTTC

clone_size: .
j_call: TRBJ2-7
d_call: TRBD1
v_call: TRBV30
cdr3_aa: CAWSATGTYEQYF
cdr3_nt: TGTGCCTGGAGTGCGACAGGGACATACGAGCAGTACTTC

clone_size: .
j_call: TRBJ1-5
d_call: .
v_call: TRBV19
cdr3_aa: CASSIYAKNQPQHF
cdr3_nt: TGTGCCAGTAGTATCTATGCCAAAAATCAGCCCCAGCATTTT

clone_size: .
j_call: TRBJ1-2
d_call: .
v_call: TRBV6-1
cdr3_aa: CASSEQTNYGYTF
cdr3_nt: TGTGCCAGCAGTGAACAGACTAACTATGGCTACACCTTC

clone_size: .
j_call: TRBJ1-6
d_call: TRBD1
v_call: TRBV11-2
cdr3_aa: CASSLAIQGIGALHF
cdr3_nt: TGTGCCAGCAGCTTAGCGATACAGGGGATCGGAGCCCTCCACTTT

clone_size: .
j_call: TRBJ1-1
d_call: TRBD1
v_call: TRBV15
cdr3_aa: CATSRLLHRGLADTEAFF
cdr3_nt: TGTGCCACCAGCAGATTATTACACAGGGGGCTTGCGGACACTGAAGCTTTCTTT

clone_size: .
j_call: TRBJ2-7
d_call: TRBD1
v_call: TRBV10-2
cdr3_aa: CASSDTFGTGFYEQYF
cdr3_nt: TGCGCCAGCAGTGATACTTTTGGGACAGGGTTCTACGAGCAGTACTTC

clone_size: .
j_call: TRBJ2-2
d_call: .
v_call: TRBV27
cdr3_aa: CASSRLQGRELFF
cdr3_nt: TGTGCCAGCAGTAGGTTACAGGGACGGGAGCTGTTTTTT

clone_size: .
j_call: TRBJ2-1
d_call: .
v_call: TRBV30
cdr3_aa: CAWRMRTGRSYNEQFF
cdr3_nt: TGTGCCTGGAGAATGAGGACGGGAAGGTCCTACAATGAGCAGTTCTTC

clone_size: .
j_call: TRBJ2-1
d_call: TRBD2
v_call: TRBV27
cdr3_aa: CASSFRLASEQFF
cdr3_nt: TGTGCCAGCAGTTTCAGACTAGCGAGTGAGCAGTTCTTC

clone_size: few
j_call: TRBJ2-2
d_call: TRBD2
v_call: TRBV7-8
cdr3_aa: CASMRERHTGELFF
cdr3_nt: TGTGCCAGCATGCGGGAGCGGCACACCGGGGAGCTGTTTTTT

clone_size: .
j_call: TRBJ1-2
d_call: .
v_call: TRBV13
cdr3_aa: CASSLGTFPYGYTF
cdr3_nt: TGTGCCAGCAGCTTAGGGACTTTTCCCTATGGCTACACCTTC

clone_size: .
j_call: TRBJ1-3
d_call: .
v_call: TRBV5-4
cdr3_aa: CASSYLGTTGNTIYF
cdr3_nt: TGTGCCAGCAGCTACCTAGGGACAACTGGAAACACCATATATTTT

clone_size: .
j_call: TRBJ2-1
d_call: TRBD2
v_call: TRBV27
cdr3_aa: CASSPLTTSGRVNEQFF
cdr3_nt: TGTGCCAGCAGTCCCCTTACGACTAGCGGGAGAGTCAATGAGCAGTTCTTC

clone_size: .
j_call: TRBJ2-4
d_call: TRBD2
v_call: TRBV5-1
cdr3_aa: CASSLREENIQYF
cdr3_nt: TGCGCCAGCAGCTTGCGGGAGGAAAACATTCAGTACTTC

clone_size: .
j_call: TRBJ2-1
d_call: TRBD1
v_call: TRBV5-1
cdr3_aa: CASRFDRVNEQFF
cdr3_nt: TGCGCCAGCAGATTCGACAGGGTCAATGAGCAGTTCTTC

clone_size: .
j_call: TRBJ2-2
d_call: .
v_call: TRBV2
cdr3_aa: CASSERQAGTGELFF
cdr3_nt: TGTGCCAGCAGTGAACGGCAGGCGGGCACCGGGGAGCTGTTTTTT

clone_size: .
j_call: TRBJ2-6
d_call: .
v_call: TRBV2
cdr3_aa: CASTKLATGANVLTF
cdr3_nt: TGTGCCAGCACGAAGTTAGCTACCGGGGCCAACGTCCTGACTTTC

clone_size: once
j_call: TRBJ2-1
d_call: TRBD2
v_call: TRBV30
cdr3_aa: CAWSLGTSGGRQFF
cdr3_nt: TGTGCCTGGAGCCTCGGGACTAGCGGGGGCCGGCAGTTCTTC

clone_size: .
j_call: TRBJ2-2
d_call: .
v_call: TRBV9
cdr3_aa: CASSVGRAPNTGELFF
cdr3_nt: TGTGCCAGCAGCGTAGGCAGGGCTCCGAACACCGGGGAGCTGTTTTTT

clone_size: .
j_call: TRBJ2-2
d_call: .
v_call: TRBV7-3
cdr3_aa: CASSVTGTRSTGELFF
cdr3_nt: TGTGCCAGCAGCGTTACAGGGACGCGAAGCACCGGGGAGCTGTTTTTT

clone_size: .
j_call: TRBJ2-1
d_call: .
v_call: TRBV27
cdr3_aa: CASSTYNEQFF
cdr3_nt: TGTGCCAGCAGTACATACAATGAGCAGTTCTTC

clone_size: .
j_call: TRBJ2-7
d_call: TRBD1
v_call: TRBV5-1
cdr3_aa: CASSLAGQGYHEQYF
cdr3_nt: TGCGCCAGCAGCTTGGCAGGACAGGGGTACCACGAGCAGTACTTC

clone_size: .
j_call: TRBJ1-2
d_call: .
v_call: TRBV28
cdr3_aa: CASRGNGYTF
cdr3_nt: TGTGCCAGCCGAGGGAATGGCTACACCTTC

clone_size: once
j_call: TRBJ1-5
d_call: TRBD1
v_call: TRBV6-5
cdr3_aa: CASKDRAPSGQPQHF
cdr3_nt: TGTGCCAGCAAGGACAGGGCCCCCTCGGGTCAGCCCCAGCATTTT

clone_size: .
j_call: TRBJ1-1
d_call: .
v_call: TRBV7-2
cdr3_aa: CASSLSVTEAFF
cdr3_nt: TGTGCCAGCAGCTTAAGCGTCACTGAAGCTTTCTTT

clone_size: .
j_call: TRBJ1-1
d_call: .
v_call: TRBV5-1
cdr3_aa: CASSLGPGSNTEAFF
cdr3_nt: TGCGCCAGCAGCTTGGGGCCGGGGTCGAACACTGAAGCTTTCTTT

clone_size: .
j_call: TRBJ2-3
d_call: TRBD1
v_call: TRBV5-1
cdr3_aa: CASSLGGQGARDTQYF
cdr3_nt: TGCGCCAGCAGCTTGGGGGGACAGGGGGCTAGAGATACGCAGTATTTT

clone_size: .
j_call: TRBJ2-2
d_call: .
v_call: TRBV11-2
cdr3_aa: CASSLVREDTGELFF
cdr3_nt: TGTGCCAGCAGCTTAGTCAGGGAGGACACCGGGGAGCTGTTTTTT

clone_size: few
j_call: TRBJ1-1
d_call: .
v_call: TRBV13
cdr3_aa: CASSLRQDTEAFF
cdr3_nt: TGTGCCAGCAGCCTACGACAGGACACTGAAGCTTTCTTT

clone_size: .
j_call: TRBJ1-2
d_call: TRBD1
v_call: TRBV6-5
cdr3_aa: CASSGTGTGGRGYTF
cdr3_nt: TGTGCCAGCAGCGGAACCGGGACAGGGGGGAGAGGCTACACCTTC

clone_size: .
j_call: TRBJ1-5
d_call: TRBD1
v_call: TRBV10-3
cdr3_aa: CAIGDRNQPQHF
cdr3_nt: TGTGCCATCGGGGACAGGAATCAGCCCCAGCATTTT

clone_size: .
j_call: TRBJ2-5
d_call: .
v_call: TRBV7-7
cdr3_aa: CASSPGLGQGETQYF
cdr3_nt: TGTGCCAGCAGCCCGGGACTGGGCCAGGGAGAGACCCAGTACTTC

clone_size: .
j_call: TRBJ1-3
d_call: .
v_call: TRBV5-1
cdr3_aa: CASSLAFGNTIYF
cdr3_nt: TGCGCCAGCAGCTTGGCCTTTGGAAACACCATATATTTT

clone_size: .
j_call: TRBJ2-3
d_call: .
v_call: TRBV5-4
cdr3_aa: CASTQGVDTQYF
cdr3_nt: TGTGCCAGCACCCAGGGCGTGGATACGCAGTATTTT

clone_size: .
j_call: TRBJ2-1
d_call: TRBD2
v_call: TRBV14
cdr3_aa: CASSQDITSEYSEQFF
cdr3_nt: TGTGCCAGCAGCCAAGATATAACTAGCGAATATTCTGAGCAGTTCTTC

clone_size: .
j_call: TRBJ2-3
d_call: .
v_call: TRBV4-1
cdr3_aa: CASSQVMGADTQYF
cdr3_nt: TGCGCCAGCAGCCAAGTCATGGGCGCAGATACGCAGTATTTT

clone_size: .
j_call: TRBJ2-1
d_call: TRBD2
v_call: TRBV19
cdr3_aa: CASSIGAGGEYNEQFF
cdr3_nt: TGTGCCAGTAGTATTGGCGCGGGAGGGGAGTACAATGAGCAGTTCTTC

clone_size: .
j_call: TRBJ1-2
d_call: TRBD1
v_call: TRBV6-6
cdr3_aa: CASRSPGTVYGYTF
cdr3_nt: TGTGCCAGCAGGTCACCGGGGACAGTCTATGGCTACACCTTC

clone_size: .
j_call: TRBJ2-7
d_call: .
v_call: TRBV7-8
cdr3_aa: CASSSLTTISEQYF
cdr3_nt: TGTGCCAGCAGCTCCCTCACTACTATATCCGAGCAGTACTTC

clone_size: .
j_call: TRBJ2-5
d_call: .
v_call: TRBV2
cdr3_aa: CASSEWRPQATQYF
cdr3_nt: TGTGCCAGCAGCGAGTGGAGGCCCCAAGCGACCCAGTACTTC

clone_size: once
j_call: TRBJ1-2
d_call: .
v_call: TRBV9
cdr3_aa: CASSATTAQVGYTF
cdr3_nt: TGTGCCAGCAGCGCTACGACAGCGCAAGTTGGCTACACCTTC

clone_size: .
j_call: TRBJ2-7
d_call: .
v_call: TRBV6-1
cdr3_aa: CASSAADSYEQYF
cdr3_nt: TGTGCCAGCAGTGCGGCGGATTCCTACGAGCAGTACTTC

clone_size: .
j_call: TRBJ2-1
d_call: TRBD1
v_call: TRBV27
cdr3_aa: CASSSNRDSAYGEQFF
cdr3_nt: TGTGCCAGCAGTAGCAACCGGGACAGCGCTTATGGTGAGCAGTTCTTC

clone_size: .
j_call: TRBJ2-3
d_call: TRBD2
v_call: TRBV6-5
cdr3_aa: CASSYVSGSSTNTQYF
cdr3_nt: TGTGCCAGCAGTTACGTTAGCGGGAGCAGTACCAATACGCAGTATTTT

clone_size: .
j_call: TRBJ2-7
d_call: .
v_call: TRBV30
cdr3_aa: CAWGPRSSYEQYF
cdr3_nt: TGTGCTTGGGGCCCAAGAAGCTCCTACGAGCAGTACTTC

clone_size: once
j_call: TRBJ2-5
d_call: .
v_call: TRBV6-6
cdr3_aa: CASSFEETQYF
cdr3_nt: TGTGCCAGCAGTTTCGAAGAGACCCAGTACTTC

clone_size: .
j_call: TRBJ2-1
d_call: .
v_call: TRBV19
cdr3_aa: CASSIEASVSEQFF
cdr3_nt: TGTGCCAGTAGTATAGAGGCTAGCGTGAGTGAGCAGTTCTTC

clone_size: .
j_call: TRBJ2-2
d_call: TRBD1
v_call: TRBV9
cdr3_aa: CASSVGGQGMVTGELFF
cdr3_nt: TGTGCCAGCAGCGTAGGGGGACAGGGTATGGTCACCGGGGAGCTGTTTTTT

clone_size: .
j_call: TRBJ2-5
d_call: TRBD2
v_call: TRBV7-9
cdr3_aa: CASSSTSGGDQETQYF
cdr3_nt: TGTGCCAGCAGCTCAACTAGCGGGGGGGACCAAGAGACCCAGTACTTC

clone_size: .
j_call: TRBJ2-7
d_call: .
v_call: TRBV15
cdr3_aa: CATSRDGSGEQYF
cdr3_nt: TGTGCCACCAGCAGAGATGGTAGCGGCGAGCAGTACTTC

clone_size: .
j_call: TRBJ2-1
d_call: .
v_call: TRBV30
cdr3_aa: CAWTQGNEQFF
cdr3_nt: TGTGCCTGGACTCAGGGAAATGAGCAGTTCTTC

clone_size: .
j_call: TRBJ2-3
d_call: .
v_call: TRBV6-1
cdr3_aa: CASRETGTDTQYF
cdr3_nt: TGTGCCAGCCGGGAGACCGGCACAGATACGCAGTATTTT